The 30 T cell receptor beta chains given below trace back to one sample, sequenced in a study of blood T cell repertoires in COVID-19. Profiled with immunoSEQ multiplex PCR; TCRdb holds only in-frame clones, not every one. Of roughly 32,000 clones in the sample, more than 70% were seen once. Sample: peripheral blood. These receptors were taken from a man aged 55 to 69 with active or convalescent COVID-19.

The CDR3 loop reads CASSLVPGNTEAFF. CDR3 sequence (DNA): TGCGCCAGCAGCTTGGTTCCGGGGAACACTGAAGCTTTCTTT. This rearrangement joins TRBV5-1 to TRBJ1-1, with D unresolved. The CDR3 has 14 amino acids. The V and J ends lost 0 bases and 1 base respectively, with 7 bases between them. CDR1 is SGHRS, CDR2 YFSETQ, per germline.

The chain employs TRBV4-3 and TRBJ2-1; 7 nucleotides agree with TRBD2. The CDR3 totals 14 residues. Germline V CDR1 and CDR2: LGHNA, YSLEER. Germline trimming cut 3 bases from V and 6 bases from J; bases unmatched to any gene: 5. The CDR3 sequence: CASSHGLEGNEQFF. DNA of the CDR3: TGCGCCAGCAGCCACGGACTAGAGGGCAATGAGCAGTTCTTC.

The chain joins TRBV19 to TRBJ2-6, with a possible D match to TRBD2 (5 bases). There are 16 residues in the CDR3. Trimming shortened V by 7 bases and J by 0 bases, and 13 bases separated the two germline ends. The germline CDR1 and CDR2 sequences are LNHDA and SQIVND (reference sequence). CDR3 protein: CASIGKGSSGANVLTF. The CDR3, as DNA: TGTGCCAGTATTGGAAAAGGGAGCTCTGGGGCCAACGTCCTGACTTTC.

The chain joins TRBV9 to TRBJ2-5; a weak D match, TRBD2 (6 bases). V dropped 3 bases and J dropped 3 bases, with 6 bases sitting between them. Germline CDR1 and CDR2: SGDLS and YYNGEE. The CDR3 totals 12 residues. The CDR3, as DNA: TGTGCCAGCAGCGGGGGGGAAGAGACCCAGTACTTC. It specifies CASSGGEETQYF.

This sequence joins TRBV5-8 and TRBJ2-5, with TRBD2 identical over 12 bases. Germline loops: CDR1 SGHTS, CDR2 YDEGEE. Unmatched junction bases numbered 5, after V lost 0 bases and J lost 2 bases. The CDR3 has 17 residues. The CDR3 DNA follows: TGTGCCAGCAGCTTGGCTCCTAGCGGGAGGGTACAAGAGACCCAGTACTTC. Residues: CASSLAPSGRVQETQYF.

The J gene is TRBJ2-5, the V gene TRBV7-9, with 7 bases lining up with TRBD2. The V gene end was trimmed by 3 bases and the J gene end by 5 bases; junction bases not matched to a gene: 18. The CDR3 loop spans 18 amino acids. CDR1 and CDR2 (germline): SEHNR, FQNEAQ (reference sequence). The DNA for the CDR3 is TGTGCCAGCAGCTTCACCCTCCTCGGAGCGGGAAGTTCTGAGACCCAGTACTTC. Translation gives CASSFTLLGAGSSETQYF. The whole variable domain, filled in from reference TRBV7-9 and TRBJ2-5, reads DTGVSQNPRHKITKRGQNVTFRCDPISEHNRLYWYRQTLGQGPEFLTYFQNEAQLEKSRLLSDRFSAERPKGSFSTLEIQRTEQGDSAMYLCASSFTLLGAGSSETQYFGPGTRLLVL.

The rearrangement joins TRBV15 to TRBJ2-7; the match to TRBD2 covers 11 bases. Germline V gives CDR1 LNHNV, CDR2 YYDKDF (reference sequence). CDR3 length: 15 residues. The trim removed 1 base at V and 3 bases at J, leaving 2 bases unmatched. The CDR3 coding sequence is TGTGCCACCAGCAGAGGACTAGCGGGGAGCTACGAGCAGTACGTC. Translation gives CATSRGLAGSYEQYV.

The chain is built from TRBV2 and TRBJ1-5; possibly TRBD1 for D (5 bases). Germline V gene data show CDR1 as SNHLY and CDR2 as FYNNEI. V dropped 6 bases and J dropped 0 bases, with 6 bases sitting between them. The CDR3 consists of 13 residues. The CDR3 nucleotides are TGTGCCAGCAGCAGGGATAGCAATCAGCCCCAGCATTTT. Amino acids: CASSRDSNQPQHF.

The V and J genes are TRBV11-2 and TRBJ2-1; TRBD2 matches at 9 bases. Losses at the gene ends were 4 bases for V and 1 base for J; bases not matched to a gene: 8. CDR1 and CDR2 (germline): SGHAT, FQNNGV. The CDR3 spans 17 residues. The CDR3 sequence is CASSSLTSGRSYNEQFF. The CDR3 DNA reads TGTGCCAGCAGCTCGTTGACTAGCGGCAGGTCCTACAATGAGCAGTTCTTC.

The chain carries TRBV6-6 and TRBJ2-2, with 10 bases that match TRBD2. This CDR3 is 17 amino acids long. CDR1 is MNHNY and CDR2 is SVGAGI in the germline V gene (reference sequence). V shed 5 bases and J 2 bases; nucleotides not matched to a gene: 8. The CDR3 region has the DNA TGTGCCAGCAGTCGGCAAGCGGGGGGGTTTAACACCGGGGAGCTGTTTTTT. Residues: CASSRQAGGFNTGELFF.

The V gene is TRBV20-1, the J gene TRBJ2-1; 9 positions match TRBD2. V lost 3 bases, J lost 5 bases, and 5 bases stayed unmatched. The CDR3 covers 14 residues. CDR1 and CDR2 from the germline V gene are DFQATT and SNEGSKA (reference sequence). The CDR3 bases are TGCAGTGCTAGTCTGATAGCGGGAGACAATGAGCAGTTCTTC. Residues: CSASLIAGDNEQFF.

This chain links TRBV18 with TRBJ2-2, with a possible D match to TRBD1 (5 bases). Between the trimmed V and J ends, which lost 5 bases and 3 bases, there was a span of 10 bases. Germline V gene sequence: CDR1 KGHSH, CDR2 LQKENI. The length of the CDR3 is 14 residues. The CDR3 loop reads CASSGDSYTGELFF. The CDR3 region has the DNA TGTGCCAGCTCAGGAGACAGTTACACCGGGGAGCTGTTTTTT.

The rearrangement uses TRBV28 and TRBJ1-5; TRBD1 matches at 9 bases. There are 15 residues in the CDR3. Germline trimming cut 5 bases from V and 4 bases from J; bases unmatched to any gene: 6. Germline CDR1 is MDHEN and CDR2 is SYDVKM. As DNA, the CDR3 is TGTGCCAGCAGTCCGGACAGGGGTGTGAATCAGCCCCAGCATTTT. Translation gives CASSPDRGVNQPQHF.

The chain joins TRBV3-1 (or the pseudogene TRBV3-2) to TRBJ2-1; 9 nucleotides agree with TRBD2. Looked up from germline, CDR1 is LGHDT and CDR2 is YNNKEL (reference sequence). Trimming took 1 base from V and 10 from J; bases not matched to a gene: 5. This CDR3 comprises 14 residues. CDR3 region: CASSQGLAGLEQFF. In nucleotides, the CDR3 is TGTGCCAGCAGCCAAGGGCTAGCGGGATTAGAGCAGTTCTTC.

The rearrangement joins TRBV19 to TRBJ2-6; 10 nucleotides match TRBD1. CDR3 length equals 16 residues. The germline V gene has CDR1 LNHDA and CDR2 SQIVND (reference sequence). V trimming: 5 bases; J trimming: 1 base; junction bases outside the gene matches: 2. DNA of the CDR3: TGTGCCAGTAGTGACAGGGGGCCTTCTGGGGCCAACGTCCTGACTTTC. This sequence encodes CASSDRGPSGANVLTF.

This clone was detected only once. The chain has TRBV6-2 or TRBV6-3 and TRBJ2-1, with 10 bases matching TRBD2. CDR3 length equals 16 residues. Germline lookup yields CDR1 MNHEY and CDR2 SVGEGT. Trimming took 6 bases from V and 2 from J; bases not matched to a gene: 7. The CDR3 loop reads CASSPRSGRAYNEQFF. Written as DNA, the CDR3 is TGTGCCAGCAGCCCCCGGAGCGGGAGGGCCTACAATGAGCAGTTCTTC.

This chain's CDR3 is CASSIGAAKGWAGELFF. DNA of the CDR3: TGTGCCAGTAGTATTGGGGCAGCCAAGGGCTGGGCCGGGGAGCTGTTTTTT. V and J are TRBV19 and TRBJ2-2, with a possible D match to TRBD1 (5 bases). Germline loops: CDR1 LNHDA, CDR2 SQIVND (reference sequence). CDR3 size: 17 residues. The ends were cut back, 3 bases at V and 6 bases at J, with 20 bases in the middle.

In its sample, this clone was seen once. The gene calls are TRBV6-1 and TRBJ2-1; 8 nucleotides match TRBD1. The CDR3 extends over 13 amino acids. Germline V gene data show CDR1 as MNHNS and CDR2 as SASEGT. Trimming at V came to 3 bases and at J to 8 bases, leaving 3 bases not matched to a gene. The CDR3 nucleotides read TGTGCCAGCAGTGACCAGGGGGCCGATGAGCAGTTCTTC. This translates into CASSDQGADEQFF.

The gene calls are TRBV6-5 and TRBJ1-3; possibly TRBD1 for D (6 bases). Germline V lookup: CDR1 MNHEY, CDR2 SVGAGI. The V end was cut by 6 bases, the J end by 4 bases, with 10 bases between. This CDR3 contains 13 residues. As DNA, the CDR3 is TGTGCCAGCAGCCGGACAGCCGGAAACACCATATATTTT. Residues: CASSRTAGNTIYF.

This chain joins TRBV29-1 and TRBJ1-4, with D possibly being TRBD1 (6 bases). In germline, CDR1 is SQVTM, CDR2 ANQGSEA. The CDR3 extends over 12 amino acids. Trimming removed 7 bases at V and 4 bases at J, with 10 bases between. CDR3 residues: CSGVQGNEKLFF. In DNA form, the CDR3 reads TGCAGCGGAGTACAGGGTAATGAAAAACTGTTTTTT.

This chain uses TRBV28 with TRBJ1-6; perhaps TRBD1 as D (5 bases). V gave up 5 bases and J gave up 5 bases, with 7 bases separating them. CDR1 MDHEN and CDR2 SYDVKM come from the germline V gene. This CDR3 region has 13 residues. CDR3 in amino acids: CASSGHDNSPLHF. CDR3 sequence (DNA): TGTGCCAGCAGTGGACACGATAATTCACCCCTCCACTTT.

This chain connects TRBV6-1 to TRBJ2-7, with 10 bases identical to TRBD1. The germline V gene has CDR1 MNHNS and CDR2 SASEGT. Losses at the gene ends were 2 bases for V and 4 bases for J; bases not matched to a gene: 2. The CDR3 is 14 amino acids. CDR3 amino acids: CASSEWGQGYEQYV. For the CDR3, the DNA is TGTGCCAGCAGTGAATGGGGACAGGGGTACGAGCAGTACGTC.

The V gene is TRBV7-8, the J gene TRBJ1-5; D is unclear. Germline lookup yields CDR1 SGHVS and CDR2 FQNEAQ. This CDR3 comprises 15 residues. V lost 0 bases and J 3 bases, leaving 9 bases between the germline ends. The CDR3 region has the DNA TGTGCCAGCAGCTTAGCAGAGCGGCACAATCAGCCCCAGCATTTT. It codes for CASSLAERHNQPQHF.

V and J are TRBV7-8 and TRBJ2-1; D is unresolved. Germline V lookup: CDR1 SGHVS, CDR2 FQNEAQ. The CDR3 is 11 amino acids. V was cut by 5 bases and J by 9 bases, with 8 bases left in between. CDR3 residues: CASSPAGEQFF. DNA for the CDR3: TGTGCCAGCAGCCCAGCCGGTGAGCAGTTCTTC.

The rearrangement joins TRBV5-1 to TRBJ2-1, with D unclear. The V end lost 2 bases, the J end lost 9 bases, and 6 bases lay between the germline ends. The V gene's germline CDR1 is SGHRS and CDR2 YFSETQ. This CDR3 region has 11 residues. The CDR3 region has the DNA TGCGCCAGCAGCTTCAGTGTTGAGCAGTTCTTC. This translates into CASSFSVEQFF. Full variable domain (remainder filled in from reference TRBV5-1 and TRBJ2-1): KAGVTQTPRYLIKTRGQQVTLSCSPISGHRSVSWYQQTPGQGLQFLFEYFSETQRNKGNFPGRFSGRQFSNSRSEMNVSTLELGDSALYLCASSFSVEQFFGPGTRLTVL.

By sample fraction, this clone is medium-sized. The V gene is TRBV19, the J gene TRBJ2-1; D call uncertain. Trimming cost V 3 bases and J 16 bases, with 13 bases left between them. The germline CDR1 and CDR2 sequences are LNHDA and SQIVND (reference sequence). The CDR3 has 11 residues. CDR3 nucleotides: TGTGCCAGTAGTATGGGTCTAGATATATTCTTC. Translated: CASSMGLDIFF.

CDR3 loop: CASSRGTSGSSYNEQFF. The CDR3 DNA reads as TGTGCCAGCAGCCGGGGGACTAGCGGGAGCTCCTACAATGAGCAGTTCTTC. The V gene is TRBV3-1 (or the pseudogene TRBV3-2), the J gene TRBJ2-1, with 14 bases aligning to TRBD2. The CDR3 totals 17 residues. V trimming: 4 bases; J trimming: 0 bases; junction bases outside the gene matches: 2. Germline CDR1 is LGHDT and CDR2 is YNNKEL (reference sequence).

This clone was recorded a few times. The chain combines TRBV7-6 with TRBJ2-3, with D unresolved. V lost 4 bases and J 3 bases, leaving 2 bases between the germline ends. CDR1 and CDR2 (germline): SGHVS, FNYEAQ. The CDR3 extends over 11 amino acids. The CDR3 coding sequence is TGTGCCAGCAGCTCGACAGATACGCAGTATTTT. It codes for CASSSTDTQYF. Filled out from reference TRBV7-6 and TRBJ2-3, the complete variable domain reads GAGVSQSPRYKVTKRGQDVALRCDPISGHVSLYWYRQALGQGPEFLTYFNYEAQQDKSGLPNDRFSAERPEGSISTLTIQRTEQRDSAMYRCASSSTDTQYFGPGTRLTVL.

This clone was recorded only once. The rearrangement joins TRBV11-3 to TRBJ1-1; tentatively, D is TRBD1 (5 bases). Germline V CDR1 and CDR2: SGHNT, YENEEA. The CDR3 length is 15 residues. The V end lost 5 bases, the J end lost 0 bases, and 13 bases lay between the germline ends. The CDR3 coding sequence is TGTGCCAGCAGCCGGGGGGGGAAAGTGAACACTGAAGCTTTCTTT. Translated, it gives CASSRGGKVNTEAFF.

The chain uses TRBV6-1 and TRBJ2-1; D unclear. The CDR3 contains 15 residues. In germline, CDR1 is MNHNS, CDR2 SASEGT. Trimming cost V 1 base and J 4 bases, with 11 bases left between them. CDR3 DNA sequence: TGTGCCAGCAGTGAAGTTCAGAACAAGTACAATGAGCAGTTCTTC. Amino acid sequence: CASSEVQNKYNEQFF.